This passage covers 5 T cell receptor beta chains from one sample sequenced in a study of radiation and T cells in renal cell carcinoma. Sample time point: baseline pretreatment blood. Treatment indicated: 15 Gy SBRT to primary tumor, nephrectomy 4 weeks later. This table comes from immunoSEQ multiplex PCR, and its TCRdb copy is limited to in-frame clones, with some not included. Of 130,000 or so clones in the sample, around 78% were seen once. The sample in question was blood, obtained from a patient whose treatment included radiotherapy and nephrectomy. The receptors come from a woman aged 50 to 60 with renal cell carcinoma.

The chain recombines TRBV19 with TRBJ2-5; weak D call: TRBD1 (5 bases). Germline CDR1 reads LNHDA; CDR2 reads SQIVND (reference sequence). The CDR3 extends over 14 amino acids. Trimming left V 5 bases short and J 5 bases short, with 15 bases between. The CDR3: CASSEIQGYETQYF. The CDR3 bases are TGTGCCAGTAGTGAAATTCAGGGTTACGAGACCCAGTACTTC.

V is TRBV5-1 and J is TRBJ1-2, with D perhaps matching TRBD1 (5 bases). Germline lookup yields CDR1 SGHRS and CDR2 YFSETQ. The CDR3 has 13 residues. The germline V and J ends were trimmed by 4 bases and 8 bases, with 15 bases remaining between them. The CDR3 DNA is TGCGCCAGCAGCCCGGAGGGGACGGTGGGCTACACCTTC. It yields the protein CASSPEGTVGYTF.

This clone was detected many times. This rearrangement joins TRBV15 to TRBJ2-1, with 10 positions matching TRBD2. The CDR3 loop spans 15 amino acids. Germline V gene sequence: CDR1 LNHNV, CDR2 YYDKDF (reference sequence). V lost 3 bases, J lost 3 bases, and 2 bases stayed unmatched. In DNA, the CDR3 is TGTGCCACCAGCAGTACTAGCGGGGACTACAATGAGCAGTTCTTC. It is translated as CATSSTSGDYNEQFF.

The rearrangement joins TRBV7-2 to TRBJ1-2, with no clear D. Per the germline V gene, CDR1 is SGHTA and CDR2 is FQGNSA. This CDR3 has 13 amino acids. V lost 5 bases, J lost 6 bases, and 13 bases lay in between. CDR3 protein: CASSASKAHGYTF. The CDR3 DNA reads as TGTGCCAGCAGCGCCTCAAAAGCTCATGGCTACACCTTC.

The chain couples TRBV2 to TRBJ2-3; D might be TRBD1 or TRBD2, each matching 7 bases. Germline CDR1 and CDR2: SNHLY and FYNNEI. Between the trimmed V and J ends, which lost 2 bases and 5 bases, there was a span of 17 bases. This CDR3 contains 16 residues. CDR3: CASSEFWAGGGDTQYF. The CDR3 DNA sequence: TGTGCCAGCAGTGAATTTTGGGCAGGGGGGGGAGATACGCAGTATTTT. The variable domain in full, with the rest retrieved from reference TRBV2 and TRBJ2-3, is EPEVTQTPSHQVTQMGQEVILRCVPISNHLYFYWYRQILGQKVEFLVSFYNNEISEKSEIFDDQFSVERPDGSNFTLKIRSTKLEDSAMYFCASSEFWAGGGDTQYFGPGTRLTVL.